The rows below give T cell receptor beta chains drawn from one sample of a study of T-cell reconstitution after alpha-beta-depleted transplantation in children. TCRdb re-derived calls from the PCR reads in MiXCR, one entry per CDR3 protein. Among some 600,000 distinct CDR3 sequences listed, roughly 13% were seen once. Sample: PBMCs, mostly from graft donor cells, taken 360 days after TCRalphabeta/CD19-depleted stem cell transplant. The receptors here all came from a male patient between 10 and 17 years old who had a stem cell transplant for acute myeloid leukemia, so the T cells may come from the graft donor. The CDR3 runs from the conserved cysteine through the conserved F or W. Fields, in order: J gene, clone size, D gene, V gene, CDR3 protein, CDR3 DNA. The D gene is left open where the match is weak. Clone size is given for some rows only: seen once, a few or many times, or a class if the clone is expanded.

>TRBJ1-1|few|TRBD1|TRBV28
CASKGDRVNTEAFF
TGTGCCAGCAAGGGGGACAGGGTGAACACTGAAGCTTTCTTT
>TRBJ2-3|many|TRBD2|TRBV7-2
CASSSPGGPTDTQYF
TGTGCCAGCAGCTCTCCGGGAGGGCCTACAGATACGCAGTATTTT
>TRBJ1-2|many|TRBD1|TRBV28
CASKGGGGYTF
TGTGCCAGCAAAGGGGGCGGTGGCTACACCTTC
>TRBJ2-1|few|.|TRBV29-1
CSVEQVVTYNEQFF
TGCAGCGTTGAGCAGGTCGTTACCTACAATGAGCAGTTCTTC
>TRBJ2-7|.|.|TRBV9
CASSERGGEQYF
TGTGCCAGCAGCGAGAGGGGAGGCGAGCAGTACTTC
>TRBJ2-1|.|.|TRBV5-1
CASSSSLAFHEQFF
TGCGCCAGCAGCTCGTCGCTCGCCTTTCATGAGCAGTTCTTC
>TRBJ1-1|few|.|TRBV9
CASSMLNTEAFF
TGTGCCAGCAGCATGCTGAACACTGAAGCTTTCTTT
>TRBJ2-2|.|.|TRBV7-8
CASSSLAVANTGELFF
TGTGCCAGCAGCTCCTTAGCGGTCGCGAACACCGGGGAGCTGTTTTTT
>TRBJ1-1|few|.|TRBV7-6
CASSLAWGADTEAFF
TGTGCCAGCAGCTTAGCTTGGGGGGCGGACACTGAAGCTTTCTTT
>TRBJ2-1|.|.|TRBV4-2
CASSQGNGGYEQFF
TGTGCCAGCAGCCAAGGTAACGGCGGGTATGAGCAGTTCTTC
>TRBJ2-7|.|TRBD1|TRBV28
CASSFNGWTGLVYEQYF
TGTGCCAGCAGTTTTAACGGATGGACAGGGTTGGTTTACGAGCAGTACTTC
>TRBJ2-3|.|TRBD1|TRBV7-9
CASSYRDRGQDTQYF
TGTGCCAGCAGCTACCGGGACAGGGGACAAGATACGCAGTATTTT
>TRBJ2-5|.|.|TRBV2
CASKENFIKGTQYF
TGTGCCAGCAAGGAAAACTTCATCAAAGGGACCCAGTACTTC
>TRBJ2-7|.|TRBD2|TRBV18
CASSPLTSGSYEQYF
TGTGCCAGCTCACCATTGACTAGCGGGAGCTACGAGCAGTACTTC
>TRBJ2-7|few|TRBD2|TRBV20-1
CSARGTSGTEVEQYF
TGCAGTGCTAGGGGGACTAGCGGGACCGAAGTCGAGCAGTACTTC
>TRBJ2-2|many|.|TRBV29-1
CSVLPPTANTGELFF
TGCAGCGTCCTACCCCCGACAGCGAACACCGGGGAGCTGTTTTTT
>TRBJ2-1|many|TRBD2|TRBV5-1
CASSLTSGSYNEQFF
TGTGCCAGCAGTTTAACTAGCGGCTCCTACAATGAGCAGTTCTTC
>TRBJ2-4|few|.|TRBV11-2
CASSLDRGRDSGLAKNIQYF
TGTGCCAGCAGCTTAGATCGGGGCAGGGATTCGGGACTAGCCAAAAACATTCAGTACTTC
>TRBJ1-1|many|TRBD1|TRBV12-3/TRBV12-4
CASGQGRNTEAFF
TGTGCCAGCGGACAGGGGCGGAACACTGAAGCTTTCTTT
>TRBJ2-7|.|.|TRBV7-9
CASSSTRVAVDGQYF
TGTGCCAGCAGCTCTACCCGGGTGGCGGTGGATGGGCAGTACTTC
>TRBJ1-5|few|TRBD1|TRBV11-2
CASSPTGTGNQPQHF
TGTGCCAGCAGCCCTACCGGGACAGGCAATCAGCCCCAGCATTTT
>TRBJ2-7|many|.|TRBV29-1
CSVAGVVTYEQYF
TGCAGCGTTGCAGGGGTCGTCACCTACGAGCAGTACTTC
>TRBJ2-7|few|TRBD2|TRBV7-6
CASSLGAGVGEQYF
TGTGCCAGCAGCTTAGGAGCGGGAGTCGGGGAGCAGTACTTC
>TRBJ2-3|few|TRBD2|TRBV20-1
CSGEGATQYF
TGCAGCGGGGAGGGCGCTACGCAGTATTTT
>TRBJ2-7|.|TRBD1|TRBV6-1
CASNRSGQEEQYF
TGTGCCAGCAACCGGTCGGGACAGGAGGAGCAGTACTTC
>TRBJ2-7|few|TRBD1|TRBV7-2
CASSRRTGLEQYF
TGTGCCAGCAGCAGACGGACAGGTCTGGAGCAGTACTTC
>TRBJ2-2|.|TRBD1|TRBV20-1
CSAPGQTGTGELFF
TGCAGTGCACCGGGACAGACTGGAACCGGGGAGCTGTTTTTT
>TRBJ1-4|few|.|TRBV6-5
CASSYFRQGEKLFF
TGTGCCAGCAGTTACTTTCGTCAGGGGGAAAAACTGTTTTTT
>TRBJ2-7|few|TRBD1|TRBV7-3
CASSLGTGVMGRQYF
TGTGCCAGCAGCTTAGGGACAGGGGTAATGGGTCGGCAGTACTTC
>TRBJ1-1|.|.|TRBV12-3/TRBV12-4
CASSPKGWNTEAFF
TGTGCCAGCAGTCCAAAGGGGTGGAACACTGAAGCTTTCTTT
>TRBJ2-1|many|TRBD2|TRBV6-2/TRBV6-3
CASSRPLAAYNEQFF
TGTGCCAGCAGCAGACCCCTAGCGGCCTACAATGAGCAGTTCTTC
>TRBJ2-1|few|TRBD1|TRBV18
CASSETGGMGYNEQFF
TGTGCCAGCTCGGAGACAGGGGGAATGGGCTACAATGAGCAGTTCTTC
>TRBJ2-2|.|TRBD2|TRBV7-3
CASSRAGGYTGELFF
TGTGCCAGCAGCCGAGCGGGAGGCTACACCGGGGAGCTGTTTTTT
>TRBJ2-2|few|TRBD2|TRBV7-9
CASSLDPWLAGAGELFF
TGTGCCAGCAGCTTAGACCCGTGGCTAGCGGGAGCCGGGGAGCTGTTTTTT
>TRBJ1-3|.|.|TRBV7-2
CASSPETGGNTIYF
TGTGCCAGCAGCCCAGAGACCGGTGGAAACACCATATATTTT
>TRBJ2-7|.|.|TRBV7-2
CASSLQGLQAYEQYF
TGTGCCAGCAGCTTACAGGGCCTCCAGGCCTACGAGCAGTACTTC
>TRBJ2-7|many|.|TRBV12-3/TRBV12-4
CASGQHYEQYF
TGTGCCAGCGGGCAGCACTACGAGCAGTACTTC
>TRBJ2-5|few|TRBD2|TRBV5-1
CASSLDPLAGVRETQYF
TGCGCCAGCAGCTTGGATCCCCTAGCGGGAGTAAGGGAGACCCAGTACTTC
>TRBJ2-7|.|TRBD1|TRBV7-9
CASSPSRDRAYEQYF
TGTGCCAGCAGCCCATCGCGGGACAGGGCCTACGAGCAGTACTTC
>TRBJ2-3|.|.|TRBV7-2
CASSPEGGRDTQYF
TGTGCCAGCAGCCCGGAGGGGGGACGAGATACGCAGTATTTT
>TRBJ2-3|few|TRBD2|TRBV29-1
CSVGRESTDTQYF
TGCAGCGTTGGGCGGGAGAGCACAGATACGCAGTATTTT
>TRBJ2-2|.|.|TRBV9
CASSGSDSLFF
TGTGCCAGCAGCGGGTCGGACAGTCTGTTTTTT
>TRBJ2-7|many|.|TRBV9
CASSVGPFPTYEQYF
TGTGCCAGCAGCGTAGGGCCTTTCCCCACCTACGAGCAGTACTTC
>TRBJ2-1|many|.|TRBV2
CASSYGSSYNEQFF
TGTGCCAGCAGTTACGGGAGCTCCTACAATGAGCAGTTCTTC
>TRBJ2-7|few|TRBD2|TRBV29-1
CSVAGIAGPYEQYF
TGCAGCGTTGCAGGAATAGCGGGACCCTACGAGCAGTACTTC
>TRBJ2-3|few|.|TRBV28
CASRLGQNTDTQYF
TGTGCCAGCAGGCTAGGGCAGAACACAGATACGCAGTATTTT
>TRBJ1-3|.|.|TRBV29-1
CSVPGESGNTIYF
TGCAGCGTTCCTGGAGAGAGTGGAAACACCATATATTTT
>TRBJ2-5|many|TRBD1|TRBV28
CASTPGGSRETQYF
TGTGCCAGCACCCCAGGGGGATCTCGCGAGACCCAGTACTTC
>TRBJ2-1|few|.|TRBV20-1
CSASMRGIRSYNEQFF
TGCAGTGCTAGCATGAGGGGGATTAGGTCCTACAATGAGCAGTTCTTC
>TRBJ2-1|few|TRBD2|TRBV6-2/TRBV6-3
CASSPSGSPNWEQFF
TGTGCCAGCAGCCCTAGCGGGAGTCCTAATTGGGAGCAGTTCTTC
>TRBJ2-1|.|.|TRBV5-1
CASSFSDNEQFF
TGCGCCAGCAGCTTTTCCGACAATGAGCAGTTCTTC
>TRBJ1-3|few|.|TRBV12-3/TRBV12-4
CASSTIRSSGNTIYF
TGTGCCAGCAGTACTATTAGGAGCTCTGGAAACACCATATATTTT
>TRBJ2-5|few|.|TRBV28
CASSFRDTRETQYF
TGTGCCAGCAGTTTTAGGGACACCAGGGAGACCCAGTACTTC
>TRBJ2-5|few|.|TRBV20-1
CSAGAVYQETQYF
TGCAGTGCGGGAGCGGTGTACCAAGAGACCCAGTACTTC
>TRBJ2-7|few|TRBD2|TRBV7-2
CASSRGLASRPYEQYF
TGTGCCAGCAGCCGGGGACTAGCGTCTAGGCCCTACGAGCAGTACTTC